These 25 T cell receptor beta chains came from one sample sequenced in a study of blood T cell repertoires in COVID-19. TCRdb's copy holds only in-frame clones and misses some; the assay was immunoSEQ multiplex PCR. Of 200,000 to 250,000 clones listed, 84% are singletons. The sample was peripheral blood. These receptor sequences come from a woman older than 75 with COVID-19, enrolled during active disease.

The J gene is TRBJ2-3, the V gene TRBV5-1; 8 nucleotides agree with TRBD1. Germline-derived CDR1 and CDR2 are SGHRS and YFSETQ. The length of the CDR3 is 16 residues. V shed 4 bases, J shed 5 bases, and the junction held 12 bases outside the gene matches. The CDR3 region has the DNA TGCGCCAGCAGCCTAGGGGGACAGGCGGCCGGAGATACGCAGTATTTT. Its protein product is CASSLGGQAAGDTQYF.

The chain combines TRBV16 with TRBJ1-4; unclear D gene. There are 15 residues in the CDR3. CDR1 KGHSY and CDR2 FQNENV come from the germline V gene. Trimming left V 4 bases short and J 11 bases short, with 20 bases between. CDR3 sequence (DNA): TGTGCCAGCAGCCTTCCGGACTCGTCCTCGCGGAAACTGTTTTTT. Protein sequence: CASSLPDSSSRKLFF.

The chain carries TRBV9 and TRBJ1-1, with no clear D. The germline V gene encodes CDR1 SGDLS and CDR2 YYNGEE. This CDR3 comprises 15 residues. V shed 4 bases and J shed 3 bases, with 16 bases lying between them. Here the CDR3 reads CASSTDSGSYTEAFF. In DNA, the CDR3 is TGTGCCAGCAGCACGGATAGTGGGAGCTACACTGAAGCTTTCTTT.

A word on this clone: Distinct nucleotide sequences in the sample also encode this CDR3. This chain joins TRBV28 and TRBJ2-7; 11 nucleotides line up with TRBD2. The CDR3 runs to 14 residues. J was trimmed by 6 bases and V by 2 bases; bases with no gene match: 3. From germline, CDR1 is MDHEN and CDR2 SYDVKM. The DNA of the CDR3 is TGTGCCAGCAGTTTACTAGCGGGAGGAGGCGAGCAGTACTTC. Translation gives CASSLLAGGGEQYF. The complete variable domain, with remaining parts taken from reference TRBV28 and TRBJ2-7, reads DVKVTQSSRYLVKRTGEKVFLECVQDMDHENMFWYRQDPGLGLRLIYFSYDVKMKEKGDIPEGYSVSREKKERFSLILESASTNQTSMYLCASSLLAGGGEQYFGPGTRLTVT.

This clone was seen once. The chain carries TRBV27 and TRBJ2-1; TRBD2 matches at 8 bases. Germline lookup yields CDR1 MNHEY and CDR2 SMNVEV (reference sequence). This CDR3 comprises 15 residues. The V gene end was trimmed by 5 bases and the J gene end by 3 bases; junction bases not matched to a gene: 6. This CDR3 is CASSIAGSIYNEQFF. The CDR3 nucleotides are TGTGCCAGCAGTATAGCGGGATCCATCTACAATGAGCAGTTCTTC.

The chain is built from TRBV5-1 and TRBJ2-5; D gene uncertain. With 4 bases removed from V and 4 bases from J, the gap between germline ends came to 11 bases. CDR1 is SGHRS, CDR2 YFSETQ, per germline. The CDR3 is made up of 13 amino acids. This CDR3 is CASSTERGETQYF. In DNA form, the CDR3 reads TGCGCCAGCAGCACGGAGCGCGGAGAGACCCAGTACTTC.

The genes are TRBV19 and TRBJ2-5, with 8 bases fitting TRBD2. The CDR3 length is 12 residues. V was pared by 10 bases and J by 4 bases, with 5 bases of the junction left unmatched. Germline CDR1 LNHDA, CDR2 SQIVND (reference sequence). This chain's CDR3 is CATTSGSETQYF. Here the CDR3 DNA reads TGTGCCACTACTAGCGGATCAGAGACCCAGTACTTC.

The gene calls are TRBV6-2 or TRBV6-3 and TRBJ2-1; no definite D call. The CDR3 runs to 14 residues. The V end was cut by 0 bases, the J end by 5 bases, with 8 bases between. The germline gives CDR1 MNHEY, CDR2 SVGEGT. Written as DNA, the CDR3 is TGTGCCAGCAGTTACTCGACTCCAAACAATGAGCAGTTCTTC. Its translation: CASSYSTPNNEQFF.

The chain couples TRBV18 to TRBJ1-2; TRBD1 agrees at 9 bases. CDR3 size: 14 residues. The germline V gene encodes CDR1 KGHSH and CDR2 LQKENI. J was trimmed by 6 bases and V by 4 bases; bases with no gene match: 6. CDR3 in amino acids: CASSHSQGANGYTF. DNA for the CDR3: TGTGCCAGCTCACACTCACAGGGGGCCAATGGCTACACCTTC.

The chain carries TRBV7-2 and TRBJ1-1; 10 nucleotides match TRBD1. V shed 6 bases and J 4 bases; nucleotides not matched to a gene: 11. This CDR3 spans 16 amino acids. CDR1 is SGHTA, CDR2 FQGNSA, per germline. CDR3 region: CASRVDAGTGATEAFF. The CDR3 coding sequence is TGTGCCAGCAGGGTAGACGCCGGGACAGGGGCCACTGAAGCTTTCTTT.

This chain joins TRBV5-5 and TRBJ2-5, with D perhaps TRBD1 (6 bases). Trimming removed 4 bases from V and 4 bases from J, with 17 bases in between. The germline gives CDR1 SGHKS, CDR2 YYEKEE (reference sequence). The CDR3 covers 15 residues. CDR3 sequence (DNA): TGTGCCAGCAGCCCAGGTCCGGCCAGGGGAGAGACCCAGTACTTC. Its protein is CASSPGPARGETQYF. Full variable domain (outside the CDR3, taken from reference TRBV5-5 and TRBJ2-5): DAGVTQSPTHLIKTRGQQVTLRCSPISGHKSVSWYQQVLGQGPQFIFQYYEKEERGRGNFPDRFSARQFPNYSSELNVNALLLGDSALYLCASSPGPARGETQYFGPGTRLLVL.

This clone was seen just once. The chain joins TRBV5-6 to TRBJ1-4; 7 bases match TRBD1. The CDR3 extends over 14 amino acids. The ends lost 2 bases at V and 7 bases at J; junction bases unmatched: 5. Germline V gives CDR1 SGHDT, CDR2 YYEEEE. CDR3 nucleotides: TGTGCCAGCAGCTTCGACAGGGTAGCTGAAAAACTGTTTTTT. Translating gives CASSFDRVAEKLFF.

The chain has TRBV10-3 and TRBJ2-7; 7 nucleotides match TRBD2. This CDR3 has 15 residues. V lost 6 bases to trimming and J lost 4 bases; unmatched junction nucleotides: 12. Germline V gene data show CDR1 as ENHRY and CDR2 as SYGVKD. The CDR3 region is CAISEHSGKVYEQYF. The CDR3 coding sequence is TGTGCCATCAGCGAGCACAGCGGGAAGGTATACGAGCAGTACTTC.

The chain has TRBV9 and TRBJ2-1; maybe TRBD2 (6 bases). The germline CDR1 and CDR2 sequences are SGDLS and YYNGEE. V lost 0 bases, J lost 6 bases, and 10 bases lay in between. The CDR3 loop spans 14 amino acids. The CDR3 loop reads CASSVVGSSNEQFF. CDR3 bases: TGTGCCAGCAGCGTAGTCGGGAGCTCCAATGAGCAGTTCTTC.

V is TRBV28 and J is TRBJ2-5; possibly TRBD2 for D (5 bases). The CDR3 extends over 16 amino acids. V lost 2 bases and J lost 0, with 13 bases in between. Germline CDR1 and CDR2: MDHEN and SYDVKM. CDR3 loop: CASSLAGRGDQETQYF. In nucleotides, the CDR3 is TGTGCCAGCAGTTTAGCCGGACGGGGAGACCAAGAGACCCAGTACTTC.

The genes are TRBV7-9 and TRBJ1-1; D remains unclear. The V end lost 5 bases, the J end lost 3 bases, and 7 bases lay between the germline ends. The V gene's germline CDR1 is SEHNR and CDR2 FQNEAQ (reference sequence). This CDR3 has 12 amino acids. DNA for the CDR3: TGTGCCAGCAGCACCCAGGACACTGAAGCTTTCTTT. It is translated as CASSTQDTEAFF.

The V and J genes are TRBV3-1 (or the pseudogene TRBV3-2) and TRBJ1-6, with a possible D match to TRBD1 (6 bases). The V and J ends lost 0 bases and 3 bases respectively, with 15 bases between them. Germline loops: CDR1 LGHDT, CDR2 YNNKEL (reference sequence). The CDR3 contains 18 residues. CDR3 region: CASSQEGGGVRYNSPLHF. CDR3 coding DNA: TGTGCCAGCAGCCAAGAAGGGGGTGGGGTTCGCTATAATTCACCCCTCCACTTT.

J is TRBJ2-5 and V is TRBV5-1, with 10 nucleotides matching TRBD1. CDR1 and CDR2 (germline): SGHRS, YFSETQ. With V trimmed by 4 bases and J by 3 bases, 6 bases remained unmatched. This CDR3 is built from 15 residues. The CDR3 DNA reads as TGCGCCAGCAGCCCGGGACAGGGGACAAAAGAGACCCAGTACTTC. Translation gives CASSPGQGTKETQYF.

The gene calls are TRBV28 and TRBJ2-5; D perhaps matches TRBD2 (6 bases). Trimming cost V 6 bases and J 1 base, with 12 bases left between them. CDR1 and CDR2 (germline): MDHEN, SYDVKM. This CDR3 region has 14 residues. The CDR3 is CASSPGGPQETQYF. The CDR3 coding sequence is TGTGCCAGCAGCCCCGGAGGGCCCCAAGAGACCCAGTACTTC.

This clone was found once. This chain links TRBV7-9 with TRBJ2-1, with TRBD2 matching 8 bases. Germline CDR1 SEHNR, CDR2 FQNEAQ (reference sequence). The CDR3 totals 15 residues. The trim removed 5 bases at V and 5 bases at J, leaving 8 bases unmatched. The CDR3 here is CASSPAGRGDNEQFF. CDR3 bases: TGTGCCAGCAGCCCGGCGGGGCGGGGGGACAATGAGCAGTTCTTC.

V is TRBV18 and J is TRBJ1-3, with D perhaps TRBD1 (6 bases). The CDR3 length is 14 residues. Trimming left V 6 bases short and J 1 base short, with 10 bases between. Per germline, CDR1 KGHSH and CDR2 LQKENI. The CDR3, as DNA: TGTGCCAGCTCTGTACAGGGTTCTGGAAACACCATATATTTT. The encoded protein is CASSVQGSGNTIYF.

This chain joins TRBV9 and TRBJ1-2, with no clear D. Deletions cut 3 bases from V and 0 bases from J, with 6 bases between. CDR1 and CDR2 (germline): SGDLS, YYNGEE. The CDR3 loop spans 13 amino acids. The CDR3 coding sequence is TGTGCCAGCAGCGCAGGATCTAACTATGGCTACACCTTC. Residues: CASSAGSNYGYTF.

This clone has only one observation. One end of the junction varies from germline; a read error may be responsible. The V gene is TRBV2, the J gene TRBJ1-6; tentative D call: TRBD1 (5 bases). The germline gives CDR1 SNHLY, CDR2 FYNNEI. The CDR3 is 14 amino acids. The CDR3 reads CAGRVSSYNSPLHF. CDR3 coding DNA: TGTGCCGGCAGGGTTAGCTCCTATAATTCACCCCTCCACTTT.

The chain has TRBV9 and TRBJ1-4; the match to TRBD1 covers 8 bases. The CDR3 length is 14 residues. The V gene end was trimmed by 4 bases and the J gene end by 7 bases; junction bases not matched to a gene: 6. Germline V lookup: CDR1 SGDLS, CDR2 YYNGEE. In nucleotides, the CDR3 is TGTGCCAGCAGCCCAAGACAGGGGAGTGAAAAACTGTTTTTT. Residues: CASSPRQGSEKLFF.

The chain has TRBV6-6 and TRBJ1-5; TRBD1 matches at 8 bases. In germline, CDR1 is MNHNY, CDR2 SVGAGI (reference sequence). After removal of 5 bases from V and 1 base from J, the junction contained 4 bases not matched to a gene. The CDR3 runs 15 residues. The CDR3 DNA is TGTGCCAGCAGTATAACAGGGGGGAGCAATCAGCCCCAGCATTTT. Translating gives CASSITGGSNQPQHF.